This T cell receptor (beta chain) was obtained from a study of T cell changes during pregnancy in multiple sclerosis. Germline CDR1 and CDR2: KGHSH and LQKENI. V lost 2 bases to trimming and J lost 4 bases; unmatched junction nucleotides: 5. The CDR3 spans 14 residues. Assay used: immunoSEQ multiplex PCR; TCRdb lists only in-frame clones, some missing. The sample carries some 40,000 clones, roughly 87% recorded once. This clonotype was sampled from a female donor with multiple sclerosis, enrolled in a pregnancy study. The chain has TRBV18 and TRBJ2-7, with 7 nucleotides matching TRBD1. This material consisted of CD4+ T cells from peripheral blood mononuclear cells, taken in the first trimester of pregnancy. DNA for the CDR3: TGTGCCAGCTCACCAGGGGACAGATCTTACGAGCAGTACTTC. This codes for CASSPGDRSYEQYF. The variable domain in full, with the rest retrieved from reference TRBV18 and TRBJ2-7, is NAGVMQNPRHLVRRRGQEARLRCSPMKGHSHVYWYRQLPEEGLKFMVYLQKENIIDESGMPKERFSAEFPKEGPSILRIQQVVRGDSAAYFCASSPGDRSYEQYFGPGTRLTVT.